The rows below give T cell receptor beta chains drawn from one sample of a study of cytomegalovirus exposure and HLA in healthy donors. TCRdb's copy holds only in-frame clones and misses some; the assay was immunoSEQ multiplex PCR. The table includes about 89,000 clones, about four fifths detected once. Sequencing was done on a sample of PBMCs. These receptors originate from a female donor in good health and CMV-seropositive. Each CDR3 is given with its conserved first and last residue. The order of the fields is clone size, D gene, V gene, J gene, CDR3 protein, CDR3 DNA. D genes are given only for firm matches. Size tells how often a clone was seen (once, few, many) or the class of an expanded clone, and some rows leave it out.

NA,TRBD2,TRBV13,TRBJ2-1,CASTTGVAGAPSSYNEQFF,TGTGCCAGCACCACGGGGGTAGCGGGAGCCCCGAGCTCCTACAATGAGCAGTTCTTC
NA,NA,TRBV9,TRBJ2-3,CASSARTRTDTQYF,TGTGCCAGCAGCGCCCGCACGAGGACAGATACGCAGTATTTT
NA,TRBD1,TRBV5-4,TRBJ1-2,CASSLRDREYAGYTF,TGTGCCAGCAGCTTGCGGGACAGGGAGTACGCTGGCTACACCTTC
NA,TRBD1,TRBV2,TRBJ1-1,CASSVGQGMGTEAFF,TGTGCCAGCAGCGTGGGACAGGGGATGGGCACTGAAGCTTTCTTT
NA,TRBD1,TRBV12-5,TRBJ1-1,CASGLVRTGLNTEAFF,TGTGCTAGTGGTTTGGTACGGACAGGGCTGAACACTGAAGCTTTCTTT
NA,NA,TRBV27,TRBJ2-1,CASSLSAAPNEQFF,TGTGCCAGCAGTTTATCCGCGGCTCCCAATGAGCAGTTCTTC
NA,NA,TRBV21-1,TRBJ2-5,CASSKEEQREYF,TGTGCCAGCAGCAAAGAGGAGCAGCGGGAGTACTTC
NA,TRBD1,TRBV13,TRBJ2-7,CASSSLQGNEQYF,TGTGCCAGCAGCTCCCTACAGGGGAACGAGCAGTACTTC
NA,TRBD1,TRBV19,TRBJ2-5,CATRGQGGKTQYF,TGTGCCACAAGGGGACAGGGAGGGAAGACCCAGTACTTC
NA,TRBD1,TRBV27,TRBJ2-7,CASSWTGFQGEQYF,TGTGCCAGCAGTTGGACAGGGTTTCAGGGTGAGCAGTACTTC
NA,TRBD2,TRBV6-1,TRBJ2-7,CASSEVGLARNYEQYF,TGTGCCAGCAGTGAAGTAGGACTAGCGAGAAACTACGAGCAGTACTTC
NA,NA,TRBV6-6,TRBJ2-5,CASSYSQQAGTQYF,TGTGCCAGCAGTTACTCACAACAGGCAGGGACCCAGTACTTC
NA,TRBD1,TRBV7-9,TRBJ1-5,CASSSDRAQPQHF,TGTGCCAGCAGCTCGGACAGGGCTCAGCCCCAGCATTTT
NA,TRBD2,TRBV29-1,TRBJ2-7,CSVVGRELGEQYF,TGCAGCGTTGTGGGGCGGGAGCTCGGAGAGCAGTACTTC
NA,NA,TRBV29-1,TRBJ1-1,CSVLSTEAFF,TGCAGCGTTCTTAGTACTGAAGCTTTCTTT
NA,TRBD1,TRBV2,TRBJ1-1,CASSEWDRETFF,TGTGCCAGCAGTGAATGGGACAGGGAAACTTTCTTT
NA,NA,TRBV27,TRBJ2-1,CASSRERERAYNEQFF,TGTGCCAGCAGCAGAGAACGGGAGAGGGCCTACAATGAGCAGTTCTTC
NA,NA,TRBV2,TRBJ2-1,CASSVTGRSYNEQFF,TGTGCCAGCAGTGTAACAGGACGCTCCTACAATGAGCAGTTCTTC
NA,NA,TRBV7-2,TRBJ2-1,CASGLRGNSYNEQFF,TGTGCCAGCGGGCTGAGGGGGAACTCCTACAATGAGCAGTTCTTC
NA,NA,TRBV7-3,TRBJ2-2,CASSSRVAGELFF,TGTGCCAGCAGCTCCAGGGTTGCCGGGGAGCTGTTTTTT
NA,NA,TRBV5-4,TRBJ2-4,CASSLNRDPNIQYF,TGTGCCAGCAGCTTAAACAGGGATCCAAACATTCAGTACTTC
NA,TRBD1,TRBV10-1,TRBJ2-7,CASSSTGGESYEQYF,TGCGCCAGCAGTTCCACAGGGGGCGAGAGCTACGAGCAGTACTTC
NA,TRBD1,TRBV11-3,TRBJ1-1,CASSLGGTGETEAFF,TGTGCCAGCAGCTTAGGGGGGACAGGGGAGACTGAAGCTTTCTTT
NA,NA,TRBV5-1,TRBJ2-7,CASSPTGTSSYEQYF,TGCGCCAGCAGCCCGACAGGGACTAGCTCCTACGAGCAGTACTTC
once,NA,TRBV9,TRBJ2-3,CASSVAPVDTQYF,TGTGCCAGCAGCGTAGCTCCAGTCGATACGCAGTATTTT
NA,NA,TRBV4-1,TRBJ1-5,CASSQDDRTNQPQHF,TGCGCCAGCAGCCAAGATGACAGGACCAATCAGCCCCAGCATTTT
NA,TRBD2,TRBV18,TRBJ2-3,CASSPDSLAGRATDTQYF,TGTGCCAGCTCACCAGACTCACTAGCGGGGAGAGCCACAGATACGCAGTATTTT
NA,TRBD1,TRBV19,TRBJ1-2,CATSTSQGAFGYTF,TGTGCCACCTCCACATCTCAGGGGGCCTTTGGCTACACCTTC
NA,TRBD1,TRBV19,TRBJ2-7,CASSRDRPSYEQYF,TGTGCCAGTTCCCGGGACAGGCCCTCCTACGAGCAGTACTTC
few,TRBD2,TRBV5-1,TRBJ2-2,CASSLWVAGDGELFF,TGCGCCAGCAGCTTGTGGGTAGCGGGAGACGGGGAGCTGTTTTTT
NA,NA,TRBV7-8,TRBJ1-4,CASSHQTGPNEKLFF,TGTGCCAGCAGCCACCAGACAGGCCCTAATGAAAAACTGTTTTTT
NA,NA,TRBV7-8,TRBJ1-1,CASSSMNSNTEAFF,TGTGCCAGCAGCTCAATGAACTCGAACACTGAAGCTTTCTTT